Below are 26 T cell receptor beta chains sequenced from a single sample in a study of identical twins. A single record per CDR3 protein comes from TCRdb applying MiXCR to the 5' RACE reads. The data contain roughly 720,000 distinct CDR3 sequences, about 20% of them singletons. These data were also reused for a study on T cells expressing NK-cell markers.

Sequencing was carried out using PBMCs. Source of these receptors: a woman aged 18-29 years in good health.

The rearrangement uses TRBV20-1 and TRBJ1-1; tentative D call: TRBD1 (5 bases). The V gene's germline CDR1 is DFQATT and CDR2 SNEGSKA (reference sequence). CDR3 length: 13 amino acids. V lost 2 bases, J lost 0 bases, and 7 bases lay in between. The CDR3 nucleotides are TGCAGTGCTAGACAGGGTATGAACACTGAAGCTTTCTTT. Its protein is CSARQGMNTEAFF.

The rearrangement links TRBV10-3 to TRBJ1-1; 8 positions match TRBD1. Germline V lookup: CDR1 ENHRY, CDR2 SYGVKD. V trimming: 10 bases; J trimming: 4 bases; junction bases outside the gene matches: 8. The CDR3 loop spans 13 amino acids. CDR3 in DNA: TGTGCCACGTCCCGGGACAGGTCCACTGAAGCTTTCTTT. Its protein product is CATSRDRSTEAFF.

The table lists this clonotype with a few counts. As DNA, the CDR3 is TGTGCCAGCAGCCCCAGCCGGGGTAGCTCCTACAATGAGCAGTTCTTC. This sequence encodes CASSPSRGSSYNEQFF. The chain has TRBV9 and TRBJ2-1; possible D gene TRBD2, 5 bases. Trimming pared 4 bases from V and 0 bases from J, leaving 14 bases between. The V gene's germline CDR1 is SGDLS and CDR2 YYNGEE. The CDR3 runs 16 residues.

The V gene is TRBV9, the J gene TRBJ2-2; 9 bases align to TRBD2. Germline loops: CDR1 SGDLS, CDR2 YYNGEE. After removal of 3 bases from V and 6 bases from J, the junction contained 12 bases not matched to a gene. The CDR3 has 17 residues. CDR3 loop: CASSGPSGAPESGELFF. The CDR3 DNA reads TGTGCCAGCAGCGGCCCTAGCGGGGCCCCAGAATCCGGGGAGCTGTTTTTT.

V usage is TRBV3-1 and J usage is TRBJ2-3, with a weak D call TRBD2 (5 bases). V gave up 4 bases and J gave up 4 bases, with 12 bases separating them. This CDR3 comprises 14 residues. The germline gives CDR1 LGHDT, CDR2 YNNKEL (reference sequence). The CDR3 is CASSRGPGADTQYF. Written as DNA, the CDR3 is TGTGCCAGCAGCCGCGGACCCGGGGCAGATACGCAGTATTTT.

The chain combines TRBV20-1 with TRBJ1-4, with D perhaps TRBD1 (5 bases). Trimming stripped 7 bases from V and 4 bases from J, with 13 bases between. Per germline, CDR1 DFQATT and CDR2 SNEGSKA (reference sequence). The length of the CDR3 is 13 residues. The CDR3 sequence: CSGLGQGNEKLFF. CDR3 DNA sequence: TGCAGTGGGCTGGGGCAGGGTAATGAAAAACTGTTTTTT.

In DNA, the CDR3 is TGTGCCAGCAGTTTGTCTCAGGGTTGGGGCGAGCAGTACTTC. Its translation: CASSLSQGWGEQYF. This chain joins TRBV12-3 or TRBV12-4 and TRBJ2-7, with D maybe TRBD1 (5 bases). V gave up 3 bases and J gave up 6 bases, with 15 bases separating them. This CDR3 region has 14 residues.

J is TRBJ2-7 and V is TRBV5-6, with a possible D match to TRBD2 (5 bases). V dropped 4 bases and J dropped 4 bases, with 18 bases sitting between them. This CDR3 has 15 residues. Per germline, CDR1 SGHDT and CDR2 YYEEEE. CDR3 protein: CASSIPGPDLYEQYF. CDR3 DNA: TGTGCCAGCAGCATACCGGGCCCGGACTTATACGAGCAGTACTTC.

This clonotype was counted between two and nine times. The CDR3 spells CASSQRGGIYEQYF. In DNA, the CDR3 is TGCGCCAGCAGTCAGCGGGGGGGAATCTACGAGCAGTACTTC. V usage is TRBV5-1 and J usage is TRBJ2-7, with TRBD2 matching 10 bases. The CDR3 contains 14 residues. Germline V gene data show CDR1 as SGHRS and CDR2 as YFSETQ. V shed 5 bases and J 3 bases; nucleotides not matched to a gene: 5.

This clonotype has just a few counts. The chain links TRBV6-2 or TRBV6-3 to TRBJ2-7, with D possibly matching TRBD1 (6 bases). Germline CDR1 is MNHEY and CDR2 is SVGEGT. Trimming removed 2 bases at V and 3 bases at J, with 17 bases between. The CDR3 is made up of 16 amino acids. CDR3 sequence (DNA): TGTGCCAGCAGTTACCCCCAAATGGGGGCGAGCTACGAGCAGTACTTC. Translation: CASSYPQMGASYEQYF.

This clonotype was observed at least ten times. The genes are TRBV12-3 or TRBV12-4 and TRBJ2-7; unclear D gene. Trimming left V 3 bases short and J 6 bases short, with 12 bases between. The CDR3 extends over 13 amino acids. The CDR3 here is CASSLGSGREQYF. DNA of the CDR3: TGTGCCAGCAGTTTGGGATCGGGTCGCGAGCAGTACTTC.

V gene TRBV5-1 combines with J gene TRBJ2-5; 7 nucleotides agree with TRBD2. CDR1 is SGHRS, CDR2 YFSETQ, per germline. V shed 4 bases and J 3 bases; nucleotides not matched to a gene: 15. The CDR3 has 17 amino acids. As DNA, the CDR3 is TGCGCCAGCAGCGGTAGCGGGTGGGCCGGTGAAAAAGAGACCCAGTACTTC. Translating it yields CASSGSGWAGEKETQYF.

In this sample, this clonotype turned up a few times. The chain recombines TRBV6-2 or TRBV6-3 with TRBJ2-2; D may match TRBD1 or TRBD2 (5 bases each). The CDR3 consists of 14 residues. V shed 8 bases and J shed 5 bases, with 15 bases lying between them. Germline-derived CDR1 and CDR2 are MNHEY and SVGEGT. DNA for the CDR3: TGTGCCAGCCGGGACGGAAGACGGACCGGGGAGCTGTTTTTT. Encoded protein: CASRDGRRTGELFF.

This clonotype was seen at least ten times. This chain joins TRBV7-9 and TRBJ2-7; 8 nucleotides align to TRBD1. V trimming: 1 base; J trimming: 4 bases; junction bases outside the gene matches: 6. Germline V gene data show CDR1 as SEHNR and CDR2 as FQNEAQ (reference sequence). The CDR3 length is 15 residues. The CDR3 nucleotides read TGTGCCAGCAGCTTAGGGGGGACAGGCGGTTACGAGCAGTACTTC. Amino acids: CASSLGGTGGYEQYF.

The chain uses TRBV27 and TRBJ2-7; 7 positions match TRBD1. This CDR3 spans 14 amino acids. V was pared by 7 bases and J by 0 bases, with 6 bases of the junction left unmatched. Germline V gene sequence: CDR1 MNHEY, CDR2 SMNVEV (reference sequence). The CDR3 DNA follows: TGTGCCAGCACCCAGGACAGGTACTCCTACGAGCAGTACTTC. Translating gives CASTQDRYSYEQYF.

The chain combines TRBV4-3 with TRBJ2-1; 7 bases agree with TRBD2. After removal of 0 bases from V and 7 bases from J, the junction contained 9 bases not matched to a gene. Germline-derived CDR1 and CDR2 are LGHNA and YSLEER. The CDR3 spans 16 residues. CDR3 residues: CASSQDLERGGNEQFF. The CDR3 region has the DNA TGCGCCAGCAGCCAAGATCTCGAGCGGGGCGGGAATGAGCAGTTCTTC.

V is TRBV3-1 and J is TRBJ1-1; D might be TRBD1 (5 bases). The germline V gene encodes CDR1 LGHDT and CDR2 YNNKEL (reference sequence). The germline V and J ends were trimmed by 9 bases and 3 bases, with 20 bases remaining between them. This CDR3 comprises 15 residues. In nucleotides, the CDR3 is TGTGCCAGTTGCCCCGTCGGGGGTGGGTACACTGAAGCTTTCTTT. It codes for CASCPVGGGYTEAFF.

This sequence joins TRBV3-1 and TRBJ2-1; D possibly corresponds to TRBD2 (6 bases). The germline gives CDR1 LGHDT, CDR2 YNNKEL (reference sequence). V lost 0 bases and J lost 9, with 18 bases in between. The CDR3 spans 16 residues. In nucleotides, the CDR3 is TGTGCCAGCAGCCAAGATGCGGGACTCTTGGGGGTTGAGCAGTTCTTC. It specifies CASSQDAGLLGVEQFF.

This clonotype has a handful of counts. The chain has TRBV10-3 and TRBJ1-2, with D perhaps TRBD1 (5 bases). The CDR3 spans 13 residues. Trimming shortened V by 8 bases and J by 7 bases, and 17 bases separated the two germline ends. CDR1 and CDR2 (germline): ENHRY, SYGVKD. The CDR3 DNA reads TGTGCCATCGGCCAGGGTTTGGTCCGTGGCTACACCTTC. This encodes CAIGQGLVRGYTF.

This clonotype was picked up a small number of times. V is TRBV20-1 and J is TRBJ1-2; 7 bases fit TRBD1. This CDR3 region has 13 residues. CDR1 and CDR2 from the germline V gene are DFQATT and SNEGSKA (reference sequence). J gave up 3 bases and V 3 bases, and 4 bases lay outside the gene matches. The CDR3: CSARRQGDYGYTF. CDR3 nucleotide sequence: TGCAGTGCTAGGAGACAGGGAGACTATGGCTACACCTTC.

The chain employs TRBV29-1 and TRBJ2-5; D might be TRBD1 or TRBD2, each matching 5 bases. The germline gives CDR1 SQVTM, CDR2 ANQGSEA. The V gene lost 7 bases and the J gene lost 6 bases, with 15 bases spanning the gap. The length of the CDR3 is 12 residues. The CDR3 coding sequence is TGCAGCGGATACCTCCGGGGCCAGACCCAGTACTTC. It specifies CSGYLRGQTQYF.

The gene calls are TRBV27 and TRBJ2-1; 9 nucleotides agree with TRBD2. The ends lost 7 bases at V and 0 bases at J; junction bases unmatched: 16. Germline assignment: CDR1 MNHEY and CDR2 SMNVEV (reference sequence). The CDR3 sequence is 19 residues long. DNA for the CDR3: TGTGCCAGCACCGGATCGGGTCTAGCGGGAACTCTCTCCTACAATGAGCAGTTCTTC. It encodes CASTGSGLAGTLSYNEQFF.

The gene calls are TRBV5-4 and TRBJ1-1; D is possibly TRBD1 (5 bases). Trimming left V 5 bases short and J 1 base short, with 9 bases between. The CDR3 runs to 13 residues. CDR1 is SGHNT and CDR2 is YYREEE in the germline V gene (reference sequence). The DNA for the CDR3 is TGTGCCAGCAGGGGACGGGAGAACACTGAAGCTTTCTTT. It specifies CASRGRENTEAFF.

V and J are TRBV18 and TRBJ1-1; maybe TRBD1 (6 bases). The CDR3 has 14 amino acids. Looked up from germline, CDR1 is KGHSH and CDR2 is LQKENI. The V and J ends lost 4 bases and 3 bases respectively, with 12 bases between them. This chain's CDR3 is CASSQGGPDTEAFF. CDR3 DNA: TGTGCCAGCTCACAGGGGGGGCCGGACACTGAAGCTTTCTTT.

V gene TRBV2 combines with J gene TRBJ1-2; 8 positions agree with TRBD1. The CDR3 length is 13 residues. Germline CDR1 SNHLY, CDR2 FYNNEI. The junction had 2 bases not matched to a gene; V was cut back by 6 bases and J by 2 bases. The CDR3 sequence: CASRDRENYGYTF. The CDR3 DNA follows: TGTGCCAGCAGGGACAGGGAGAACTATGGCTACACCTTC.

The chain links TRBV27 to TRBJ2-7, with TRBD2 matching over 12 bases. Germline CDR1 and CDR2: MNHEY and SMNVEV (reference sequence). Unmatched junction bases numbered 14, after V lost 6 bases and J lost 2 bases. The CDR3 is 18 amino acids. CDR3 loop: CASSRPGLAGKKPYEQYF. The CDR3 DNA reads TGTGCCAGCAGCCGACCGGGACTAGCGGGTAAAAAACCCTACGAGCAGTACTTC.